This T cell receptor beta chain derives from a study of breast tumors, draining lymph nodes, adjacent tissues. Findings and caveats of the study: Data only fit, rather than demonstrated, lymph node origin of most tumor T cells. Tumor TCR diversity was below lymph nodes but above nontumor tissue. Most tumor T cells seemingly derive from lymph node, then expand in tumor. Luminal-like breast cancer showed significantly higher tumor–nontumor repertoire similarity than basal-like.

Samples came from axillary lymph nodes draining the breast cancer. TCRdb reprocessed the multiplex PCR reads with MiXCR, giving one entry per CDR3 protein. The sample carries roughly 130,000 distinct CDR3 sequences, nearly 20% recorded once. Regarding this clonotype: The antigen is unknown. A single base separates this from a much larger clone, so it may be a read error.

The length of the CDR3 is 17 residues. Germline lookup yields CDR1 MDHEN and CDR2 SYDVKM. The V gene lost 6 bases and the J gene lost 4 bases, with 25 bases spanning the gap. This sequence joins TRBV28 and TRBJ2-7; D call uncertain. The sample was axillary lymph node tissue. The sequence was collected from a female donor with breast cancer. Some clones in this sample may be carry-over from other donors' samples. The CDR3 is CASSDELTPTDPYEQYF. CDR3 sequence (DNA): TGTGCCAGCAGCGATGAACTCACCCCCACCGACCCATACGAGCAGTACTTC.